Below are 29 T cell receptor beta chains sequenced from a single sample in a study of T cells expressing NK-cell markers. With the 5' RACE reads reprocessed, TCRdb shows one record per CDR3 protein and no DNA. Seen in this sample are 350,000 to 400,000 distinct CDR3 sequences; the ten most common clones hold around 10%. Material: blood T cells: a sorted CD56 or NKG2C T cell subset, CD4+ or CD8+ T cells, or bulk PBMC T cells (not recorded which). The receptors derive from a woman in her 50s in good health.

The chain couples TRBV11-3 to TRBJ2-1; TCRdb selects TRBD1, and the lack of DNA leaves this call unchecked. CDR1 is SGHNT and CDR2 is YENEEA in the germline V gene. The CDR3 extends over 15 amino acids. The CDR3 here is CASIGRDSPTGEQFF.

The rearrangement links TRBV3-1 to TRBJ1-1. The length of the CDR3 is 14 residues. CDR1 is LGHDT, CDR2 YNNKEL, per germline (reference sequence). CDR3 in amino acids: CASSQGTVNTEAFF.

The chain combines TRBV7-9 with TRBJ2-2; the D gene TCRdb calls, TRBD2, cannot be checked with no DNA. The V gene's germline CDR1 is SEHNR and CDR2 FQNEAQ (reference sequence). The CDR3 length is 16 residues. The CDR3 region is CASSSLAGVITGELFF.

This chain uses TRBV18 with TRBJ2-1; TCRdb's D call of TRBD2 is untestable without DNA. The V gene's germline CDR1 is KGHSH and CDR2 LQKENI. This CDR3 spans 14 amino acids. CDR3 sequence reads: CASSPLREGHEQFF.

The chain uses TRBV10-2 and TRBJ1-1. Germline V gene sequence: CDR1 WSHSY, CDR2 SAAADI. The CDR3 is 14 residues long. The CDR3 is CASSESNRNTEAFF.

CDR3: CASSHRFGTAGYTF. J is TRBJ1-2 and V is TRBV4-1. CDR1 is MGHRA, CDR2 YSYEKL, per germline. This CDR3 comprises 14 residues.

The genes are TRBV5-1 and TRBJ2-5; TCRdb reports TRBD1, a call that lacks DNA to check it against. Germline CDR1 reads SGHRS; CDR2 reads YFSETQ. The CDR3 runs to 16 residues. CDR3 protein: CASSGGTGGYQETQYF. Full variable domain (remainder filled in from reference TRBV5-1 and TRBJ2-5): KAGVTQTPRYLIKTRGQQVTLSCSPISGHRSVSWYQQTPGQGLQFLFEYFSETQRNKGNFPGRFSGRQFSNSRSEMNVSTLELGDSALYLCASSGGTGGYQETQYFGPGTRLLVL.

The chain employs TRBV20-1 and TRBJ2-3; the TCRdb D gene call, TRBD2, has no DNA to confirm it. Germline V gene sequence: CDR1 DFQATT, CDR2 SNEGSKA (reference sequence). The CDR3 sequence is 14 residues long. CDR3 loop: CSADTGTAALTQYF.

The V gene is TRBV9, the J gene TRBJ1-4; TCRdb's D call of TRBD1 is untestable without DNA. CDR3 length: 14 amino acids. CDR1 is SGDLS and CDR2 is YYNGEE in the germline V gene. This CDR3 reads CASSDGQADEKLFF.

V gene TRBV7-9 combines with J gene TRBJ2-1; TCRdb lists TRBD2, though no DNA is available to test this call. The CDR3 totals 16 residues. CDR1 and CDR2 from the germline V gene are SEHNR and FQNEAQ (reference sequence). The CDR3 reads CASSLDVGLSYNEQFF.

The CDR3 here is CATSDPGTNQETQYF. The gene calls are TRBV24-1 and TRBJ2-5; no DNA is available, so the TRBD1 call from TCRdb remains unchecked. Per the germline V gene, CDR1 is KGHDR and CDR2 is SFDVKD. CDR3 length: 15 amino acids.

The rearrangement joins TRBV5-1 to TRBJ1-1. Germline V gives CDR1 SGHRS, CDR2 YFSETQ. This CDR3 comprises 13 residues. The CDR3 reads CASSGQPNTEAFF.

This chain links TRBV5-6 with TRBJ2-1; the TCRdb D gene call, TRBD1, has no DNA to confirm it. Germline CDR1 SGHDT, CDR2 YYEEEE. The CDR3 length is 16 residues. CDR3 in amino acids: CASSLRFAGGGNEQFF.

The rearrangement links TRBV20-1 to TRBJ1-1. The CDR3 consists of 12 residues. The germline CDR1 and CDR2 sequences are DFQATT and SNEGSKA (reference sequence). CDR3 amino acids: CSASSGDTEAFF.

The chain recombines TRBV10-3 with TRBJ1-1; the D gene TCRdb calls, TRBD1, cannot be checked with no DNA. Germline V gives CDR1 ENHRY, CDR2 SYGVKD. The CDR3 has 14 residues. The CDR3 protein is CAISDRGGNTEAFF.

V is TRBV4-2 and J is TRBJ2-1; checking the TCRdb D call of TRBD1 is not possible without DNA. This CDR3 has 16 amino acids. Germline V gene lookup returns CDR1 LGHNA and CDR2 YNFKEQ. The CDR3 sequence: CASSKTGTTIYNEQFF.

The chain is built from TRBV29-1 and TRBJ2-1; TCRdb's D call, TRBD2, is unchecked because there is no DNA. The CDR3 runs 14 residues. Germline values: CDR1 SQVTM, CDR2 ANQGSEA. This chain's CDR3 is CSVDRPGRAGEQFF.

The chain is built from TRBV29-1 and TRBJ2-7; TCRdb outputs TRBD1, but without DNA this stays unchecked. Germline V gene lookup returns CDR1 SQVTM and CDR2 ANQGSEA. This CDR3 is built from 13 residues. The CDR3 region is CSVLGTGKREQYF.

The chain couples TRBV4-2 to TRBJ2-5; TCRdb lists TRBD1, though no DNA is available to test this call. CDR3 length: 15 residues. The germline V gene encodes CDR1 LGHNA and CDR2 YNFKEQ. This CDR3 is CASSQGRRGQETQYF.

The J gene is TRBJ1-1, the V gene TRBV28; the TCRdb D gene call, TRBD1, has no DNA to confirm it. The length of the CDR3 is 15 residues. The germline gives CDR1 MDHEN, CDR2 SYDVKM. The CDR3 sequence: CASSLNQGPVAEAFF.

V usage is TRBV5-1 and J usage is TRBJ2-3; TCRdb proposes TRBD1, but this gene call is untestable without DNA. The CDR3 is 15 amino acids. CDR1 and CDR2 from the germline V gene are SGHRS and YFSETQ. The CDR3 is CASSPQGVPTDTQYF.

The rearrangement uses TRBV2 and TRBJ2-3; the D gene TCRdb calls, TRBD1, cannot be checked with no DNA. Germline CDR1 and CDR2: SNHLY and FYNNEI. CDR3 length: 15 residues. Here the CDR3 reads CASSERSLSTDTQYF.

The rearrangement links TRBV7-9 to TRBJ2-1; TCRdb calls TRBD2, which cannot be checked without DNA. CDR1 SEHNR and CDR2 FQNEAQ come from the germline V gene (reference sequence). The CDR3 spans 14 residues. The CDR3 reads CASSLWASANEQFF.

V and J are TRBV5-1 and TRBJ2-3; lacking DNA, the TRBD1 call made by TCRdb goes unchecked. This CDR3 is 17 amino acids long. CDR1 is SGHRS and CDR2 is YFSETQ in the germline V gene. CDR3 region: CASSLDEWGRDTDTQYF.

The chain links TRBV6-5 to TRBJ2-2; the D gene TCRdb calls, TRBD2, cannot be checked with no DNA. CDR1 is MNHEY and CDR2 is SVGAGI in the germline V gene. The CDR3 is 18 residues long. This chain's CDR3 is CASSYSHPGTSGSGELFF.

The gene calls are TRBV7-7 and TRBJ2-5; TCRdb calls TRBD2, which cannot be checked without DNA. The CDR3 is 16 amino acids. CDR1 and CDR2 from the germline V gene are SSHAT and FNYEAQ (reference sequence). The CDR3 is CASSLGTSGSRETQYF. Full variable domain (outside the CDR3, taken from reference TRBV7-7 and TRBJ2-5): GAGVSQSPRYKVTKRGQDVTLRCDPISSHATLYWYQQALGQGPEFLTYFNYEAQPDKSGLPSDRFSAERPEGSISTLTIQRTEQRDSAMYRCASSLGTSGSRETQYFGPGTRLLVL.

This rearrangement joins TRBV4-1 to TRBJ2-2; TCRdb indicates TRBD1, and absent DNA this call remains unverified. The CDR3 runs to 16 residues. Germline lookup yields CDR1 MGHRA and CDR2 YSYEKL. The CDR3 reads CASSGVGTGVPGELFF.

CDR3: CASSMGGSNGNEKLFF. The chain couples TRBV19 to TRBJ1-4. Germline lookup yields CDR1 LNHDA and CDR2 SQIVND (reference sequence). This CDR3 is 16 amino acids long.

The chain couples TRBV12-3 or TRBV12-4 to TRBJ1-3; TCRdb proposes TRBD1, but this gene call is untestable without DNA. The CDR3 totals 17 residues. The CDR3 sequence is CASSLSRGGSSGNTIYF.